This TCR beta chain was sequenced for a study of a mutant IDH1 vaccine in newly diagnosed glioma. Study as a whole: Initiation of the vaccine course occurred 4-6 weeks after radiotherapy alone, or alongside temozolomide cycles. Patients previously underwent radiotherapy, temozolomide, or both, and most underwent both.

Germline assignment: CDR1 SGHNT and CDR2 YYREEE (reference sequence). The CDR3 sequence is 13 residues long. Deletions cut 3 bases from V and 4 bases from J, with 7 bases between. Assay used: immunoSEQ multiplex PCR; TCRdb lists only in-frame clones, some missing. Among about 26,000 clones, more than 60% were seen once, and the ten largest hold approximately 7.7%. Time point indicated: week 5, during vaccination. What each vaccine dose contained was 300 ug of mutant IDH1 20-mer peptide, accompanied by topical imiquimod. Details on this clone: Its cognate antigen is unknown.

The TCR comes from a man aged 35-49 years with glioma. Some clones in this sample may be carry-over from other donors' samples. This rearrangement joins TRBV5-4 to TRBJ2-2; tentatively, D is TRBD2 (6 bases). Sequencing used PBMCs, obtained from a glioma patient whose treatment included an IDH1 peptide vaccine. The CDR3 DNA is TGTGCCAGCAGCTGGGACTTCACCGGGGAGCTGTTTTTT. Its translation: CASSWDFTGELFF.